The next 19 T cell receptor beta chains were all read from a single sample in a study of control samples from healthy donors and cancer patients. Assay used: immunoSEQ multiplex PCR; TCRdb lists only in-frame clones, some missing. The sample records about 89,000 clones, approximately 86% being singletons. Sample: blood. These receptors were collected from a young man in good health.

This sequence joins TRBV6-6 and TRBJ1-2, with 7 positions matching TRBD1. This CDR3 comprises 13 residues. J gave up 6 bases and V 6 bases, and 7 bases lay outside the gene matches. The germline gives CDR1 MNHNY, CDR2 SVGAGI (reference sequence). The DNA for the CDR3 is TGTGCCAGCAGGGTGACAGGGCGCAATGGCTACACCTTC. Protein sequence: CASRVTGRNGYTF.

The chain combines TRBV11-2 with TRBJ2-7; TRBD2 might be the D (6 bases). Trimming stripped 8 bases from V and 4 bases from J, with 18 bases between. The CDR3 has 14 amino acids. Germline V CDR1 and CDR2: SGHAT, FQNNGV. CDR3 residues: CASSGTGSFYEQYF. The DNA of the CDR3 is TGTGCCAGCTCCGGGACTGGGTCTTTTTACGAGCAGTACTTC.

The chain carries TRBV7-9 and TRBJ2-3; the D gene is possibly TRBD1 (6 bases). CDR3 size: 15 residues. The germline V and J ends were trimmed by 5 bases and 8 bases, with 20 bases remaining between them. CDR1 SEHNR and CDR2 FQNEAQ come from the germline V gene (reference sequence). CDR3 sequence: CASSPTGVALGTQYF. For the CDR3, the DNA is TGTGCCAGCAGCCCGACAGGCGTAGCGTTAGGTACGCAGTATTTT.

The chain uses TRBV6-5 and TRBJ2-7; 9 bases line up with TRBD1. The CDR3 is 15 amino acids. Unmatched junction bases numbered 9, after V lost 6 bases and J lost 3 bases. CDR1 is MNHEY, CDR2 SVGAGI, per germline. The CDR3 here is CASSLGQGWIYEQYF. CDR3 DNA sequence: TGTGCCAGCAGCCTGGGACAGGGATGGATCTACGAGCAGTACTTC.

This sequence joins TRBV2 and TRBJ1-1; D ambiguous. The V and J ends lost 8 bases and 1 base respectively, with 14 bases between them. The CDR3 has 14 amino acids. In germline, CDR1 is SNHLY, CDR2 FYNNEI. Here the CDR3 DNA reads TGTGCCAGCCATCCCTCCGGGCCGAACACTGAAGCTTTCTTT. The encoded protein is CASHPSGPNTEAFF.

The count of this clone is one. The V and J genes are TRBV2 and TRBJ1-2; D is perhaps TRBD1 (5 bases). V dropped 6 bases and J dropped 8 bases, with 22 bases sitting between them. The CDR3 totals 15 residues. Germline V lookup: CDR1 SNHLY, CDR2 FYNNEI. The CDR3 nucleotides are TGTGCCAGCAGGAGGGGATTATCCTCACCCGGGGGCTACACCTTC. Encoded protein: CASRRGLSSPGGYTF.

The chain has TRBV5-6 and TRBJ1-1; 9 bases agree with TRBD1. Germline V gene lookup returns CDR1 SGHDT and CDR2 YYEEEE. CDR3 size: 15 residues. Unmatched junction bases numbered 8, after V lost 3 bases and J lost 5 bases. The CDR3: CASSSGDRAGTEAFF. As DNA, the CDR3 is TGTGCCAGCAGCTCCGGGGACAGGGCTGGGACTGAAGCTTTCTTT.

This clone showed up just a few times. The CDR3 DNA sequence: TGTGCCAGCACCTATTCTGGGGGGAACAGGGGCTACACCTTC. It specifies CASTYSGGNRGYTF. The rearrangement uses TRBV2 and TRBJ1-2; a possible D gene is TRBD1 (5 bases). This CDR3 contains 14 residues. Looked up from germline, CDR1 is SNHLY and CDR2 is FYNNEI. The ends were cut back, 7 bases at V and 8 bases at J, with 20 bases in the middle. Complete variable domain (other parts from reference TRBV2 and TRBJ1-2): EPEVTQTPSHQVTQMGQEVILRCVPISNHLYFYWYRQILGQKVEFLVSFYNNEISEKSEIFDDQFSVERPDGSNFTLKIRSTKLEDSAMYFCASTYSGGNRGYTFGSGTRLTVV.

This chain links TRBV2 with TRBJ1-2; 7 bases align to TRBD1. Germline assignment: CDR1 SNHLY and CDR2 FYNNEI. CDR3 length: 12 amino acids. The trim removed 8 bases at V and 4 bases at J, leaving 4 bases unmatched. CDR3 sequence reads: CASRGDSYGYTF. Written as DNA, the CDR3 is TGTGCCAGCCGCGGGGACAGCTATGGCTACACCTTC.

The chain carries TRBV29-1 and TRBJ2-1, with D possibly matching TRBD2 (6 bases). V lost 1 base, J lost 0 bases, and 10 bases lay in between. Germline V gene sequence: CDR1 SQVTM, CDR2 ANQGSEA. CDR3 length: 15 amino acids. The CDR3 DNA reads TGCAGCGTTGAAGGGGAGGTTTACTCCTACAATGAGCAGTTCTTC. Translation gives CSVEGEVYSYNEQFF.

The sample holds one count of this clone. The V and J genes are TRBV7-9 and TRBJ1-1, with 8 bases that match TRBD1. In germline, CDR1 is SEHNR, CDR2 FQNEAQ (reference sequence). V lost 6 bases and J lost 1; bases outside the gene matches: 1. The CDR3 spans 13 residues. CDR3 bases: TGTGCCAGCAGGCAGGGGGCGAACACTGAAGCTTTCTTT. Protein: CASRQGANTEAFF.

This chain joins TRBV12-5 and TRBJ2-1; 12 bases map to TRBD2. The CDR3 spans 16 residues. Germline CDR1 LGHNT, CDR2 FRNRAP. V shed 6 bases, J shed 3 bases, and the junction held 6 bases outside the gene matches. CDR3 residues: CASGSGTSGLYNEQFF. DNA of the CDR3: TGTGCTAGTGGCTCCGGGACTAGCGGGCTCTACAATGAGCAGTTCTTC.

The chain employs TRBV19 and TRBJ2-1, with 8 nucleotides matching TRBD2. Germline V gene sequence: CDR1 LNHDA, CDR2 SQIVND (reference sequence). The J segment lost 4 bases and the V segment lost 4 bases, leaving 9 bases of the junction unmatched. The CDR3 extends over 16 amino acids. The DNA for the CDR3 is TGTGCCAGTAGTACCCCTGGGCGGGGGGTTTACAATGAGCAGTTCTTC. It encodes CASSTPGRGVYNEQFF.

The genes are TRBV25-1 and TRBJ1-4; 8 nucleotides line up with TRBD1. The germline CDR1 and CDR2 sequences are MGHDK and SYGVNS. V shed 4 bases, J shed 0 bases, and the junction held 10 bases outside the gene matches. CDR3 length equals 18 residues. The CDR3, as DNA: TGTGCCAGCAGTGGGCTTGGGGGACAGGCGGCAACTAATGAAAAACTGTTTTTT. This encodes CASSGLGGQAATNEKLFF.

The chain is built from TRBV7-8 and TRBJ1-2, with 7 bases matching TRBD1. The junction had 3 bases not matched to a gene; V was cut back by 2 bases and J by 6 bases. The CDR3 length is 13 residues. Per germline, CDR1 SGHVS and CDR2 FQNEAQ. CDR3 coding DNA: TGTGCCAGCAGCTTATCGAGGGGGCATGGCTACACCTTC. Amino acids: CASSLSRGHGYTF.

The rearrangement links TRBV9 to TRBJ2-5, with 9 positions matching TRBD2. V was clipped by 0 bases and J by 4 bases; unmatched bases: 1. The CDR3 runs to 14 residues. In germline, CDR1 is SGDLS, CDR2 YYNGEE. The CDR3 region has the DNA TGTGCCAGCAGCGTAGGCGGGGGGGCAGAGACCCAGTACTTC. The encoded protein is CASSVGGGAETQYF. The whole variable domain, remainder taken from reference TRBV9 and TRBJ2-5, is DSGVTQTPKHLITATGQRVTLRCSPRSGDLSVYWYQQSLDQGLQFLIQYYNGEERAKGNILERFSAQQFPDLHSELNLSSLELGDSALYFCASSVGGGAETQYFGPGTRLLVL.

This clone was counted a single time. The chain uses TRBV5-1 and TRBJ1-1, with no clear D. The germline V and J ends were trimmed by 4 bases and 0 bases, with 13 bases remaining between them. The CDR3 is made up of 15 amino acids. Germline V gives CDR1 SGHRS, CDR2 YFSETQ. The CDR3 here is CASSRPEVLNTEAFF. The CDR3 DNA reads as TGCGCCAGCAGCCGACCGGAGGTTTTGAACACTGAAGCTTTCTTT. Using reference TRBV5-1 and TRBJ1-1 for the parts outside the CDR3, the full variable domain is KAGVTQTPRYLIKTRGQQVTLSCSPISGHRSVSWYQQTPGQGLQFLFEYFSETQRNKGNFPGRFSGRQFSNSRSEMNVSTLELGDSALYLCASSRPEVLNTEAFFGQGTRLTVV.

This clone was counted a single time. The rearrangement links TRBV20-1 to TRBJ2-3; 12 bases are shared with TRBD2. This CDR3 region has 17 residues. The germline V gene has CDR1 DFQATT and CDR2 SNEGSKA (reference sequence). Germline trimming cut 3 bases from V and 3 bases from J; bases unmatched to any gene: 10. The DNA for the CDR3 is TGCAGTGCTAGTCGACTCCCTAGCGGGGGGGCAACAGATACGCAGTATTTT. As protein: CSASRLPSGGATDTQYF.

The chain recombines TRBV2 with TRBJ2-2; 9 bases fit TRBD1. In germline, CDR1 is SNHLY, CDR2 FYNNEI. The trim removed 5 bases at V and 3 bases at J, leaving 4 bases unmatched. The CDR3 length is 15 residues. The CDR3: CASSRTGEDTGELFF. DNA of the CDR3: TGTGCCAGCAGTCGGACAGGGGAGGACACCGGGGAGCTGTTTTTT.